What follows are 30 T cell receptor beta chains derived from one specimen sequenced in a study of blood T cell repertoires in COVID-19. Data came from immunoSEQ multiplex PCR; TCRdb stores just in-frame clones and leaves some out. The sample gives 70,000 to 95,000 clones, just under 85% of which show up once; around 11% is in the top ten. Sequenced material: peripheral blood. All receptors derive from a woman in her seventies with active or convalescent COVID-19.

This chain connects TRBV14 to TRBJ1-6; D gene unclear. Germline-derived CDR1 and CDR2 are SGHDN and FVKESK. This CDR3 contains 12 residues. The V gene lost 1 base and the J gene lost 7 bases, with 2 bases spanning the gap. CDR3 in DNA: TGTGCCAGCAGCCAAGCGAATTCACCCCTCCACTTT. Translated: CASSQANSPLHF.

This clone has a single count. This chain links TRBV6-5 with TRBJ2-7; 9 nucleotides agree with TRBD1. CDR3 size: 13 residues. Germline V CDR1 and CDR2: MNHEY, SVGAGI. The V gene end was trimmed by 4 bases and the J gene end by 7 bases; junction bases not matched to a gene: 5. The chain's CDR3 is CASSSPGTGEQYF. The CDR3 nucleotides are TGTGCCAGCAGTTCCCCCGGGACAGGGGAGCAGTACTTC.

The chain combines TRBV4-2 with TRBJ2-1, with TRBD2 matching 8 bases. The trim removed 0 bases at V and 2 bases at J, leaving 6 bases unmatched. There are 17 residues in the CDR3. The germline V gene has CDR1 LGHNA and CDR2 YNFKEQ. In DNA form, the CDR3 reads TGTGCCAGCAGCCAAGATTTGACGGGGGGGCCCTACAATGAGCAGTTCTTC. This gives the protein CASSQDLTGGPYNEQFF.

J is TRBJ2-7 and V is TRBV5-1; TRBD2 aligns across 12 bases. CDR1 SGHRS and CDR2 YFSETQ come from the germline V gene. The CDR3 sequence is 15 residues long. Unmatched junction bases numbered 5, after V lost 4 bases and J lost 3 bases. The CDR3 DNA reads TGCGCCAGCAGCCCGCGGACTAGCGGGGTCTACGAGCAGTACTTC. It encodes CASSPRTSGVYEQYF.

The chain has TRBV20-1 and TRBJ2-5; weak D call: TRBD1 (6 bases). The CDR3 covers 11 residues. The V and J ends lost 6 bases and 5 bases respectively, with 10 bases between them. From germline, CDR1 is DFQATT and CDR2 SNEGSKA (reference sequence). DNA for the CDR3: TGCAGTGCGCACAGGGAGGAGACCCAGTACTTC. As protein: CSAHREETQYF.

The chain couples TRBV15 to TRBJ1-4, with 7 bases lining up with TRBD1. With 4 bases clipped from V and 8 bases from J, the junction kept 7 bases outside the gene matches. This CDR3 is 14 amino acids long. The germline V gene has CDR1 LNHNV and CDR2 YYDKDF (reference sequence). The CDR3 reads CATSTEQGWEKLFF. The CDR3 nucleotides are TGTGCCACCAGCACTGAACAGGGGTGGGAAAAACTGTTTTTT.

V is TRBV5-5 and J is TRBJ2-5; TRBD1 is a possible D gene (5 bases). Per the germline V gene, CDR1 is SGHKS and CDR2 is YYEKEE (reference sequence). V gave up 2 bases and J gave up 7 bases, with 15 bases separating them. This CDR3 spans 14 amino acids. The CDR3: CASSFSTATGTQYF. In DNA form, the CDR3 reads TGTGCCAGCAGCTTTTCGACAGCCACAGGGACCCAGTACTTC.

V gene TRBV18 combines with J gene TRBJ1-1, with D tentatively TRBD1 (5 bases). V lost 6 bases, J lost 4 bases, and 21 bases lay in between. There are 16 residues in the CDR3. CDR1 KGHSH and CDR2 LQKENI come from the germline V gene. For the CDR3, the DNA is TGTGCCAGCTCGTCCTTCTGGGGGGGAACGGGCACTGAAGCTTTCTTT. This gives the protein CASSSFWGGTGTEAFF. Variable domain in full (rest from reference TRBV18 and TRBJ1-1): NAGVMQNPRHLVRRRGQEARLRCSPMKGHSHVYWYRQLPEEGLKFMVYLQKENIIDESGMPKERFSAEFPKEGPSILRIQQVVRGDSAAYFCASSSFWGGTGTEAFFGQGTRLTVV.

The rearrangement uses TRBV7-9 and TRBJ2-2, with TRBD1 as a possible D gene (5 bases). The germline gives CDR1 SEHNR, CDR2 FQNEAQ (reference sequence). The CDR3 loop spans 14 amino acids. V shed 2 bases and J shed 7 bases, with 11 bases lying between them. CDR3 loop: CASSLTRVDGELFF. The CDR3 coding sequence is TGTGCCAGCAGCTTAACCAGGGTAGACGGGGAGCTGTTTTTT.

The chain has TRBV7-8 and TRBJ2-7; 9 nucleotides align to TRBD1. The CDR3 length is 14 residues. Germline CDR1 SGHVS, CDR2 FQNEAQ. The J segment lost 3 bases and the V segment lost 5 bases, leaving 5 bases of the junction unmatched. CDR3 in DNA: TGTGCCAGCAGCGGACGGGACAGGGTCTACGAGCAGTACTTC. This encodes CASSGRDRVYEQYF.

The rearrangement uses TRBV5-4 and TRBJ2-5; 13 bases match TRBD2. The germline gives CDR1 SGHNT, CDR2 YYREEE (reference sequence). The CDR3 covers 19 residues. V was pared by 4 bases and J by 4 bases, with 16 bases of the junction left unmatched. The CDR3 DNA follows: TGTGCCAGCAGCCCCTCGAATTCCGGGACTAGCGGGGTGGGAGAGACCCAGTACTTC. This gives the protein CASSPSNSGTSGVGETQYF.

Here the CDR3 reads CASSPMGRGGYGYTF. As DNA, the CDR3 is TGTGCCAGCAGCCCTATGGGCAGGGGAGGGTATGGCTACACCTTC. This chain connects TRBV2 to TRBJ1-2; maybe TRBD1 (6 bases). The CDR3 has 15 residues. Per germline, CDR1 SNHLY and CDR2 FYNNEI. Between the trimmed V and J ends, which lost 6 bases and 5 bases, there was a span of 19 bases.

This clone has a handful of counts. The chain has TRBV18 and TRBJ2-2; 7 bases are a match to TRBD2. CDR3 size: 15 residues. V lost 1 base, J lost 2 bases, and 1 base stayed unmatched. Germline lookup yields CDR1 KGHSH and CDR2 LQKENI. For the CDR3, the DNA is TGTGCCAGCTCACCACGCGGGGGAAACACCGGGGAGCTGTTTTTT. Residues: CASSPRGGNTGELFF.

The chain uses TRBV19 and TRBJ2-1; the match to TRBD2 covers 7 bases. The CDR3 totals 15 residues. Germline V gene lookup returns CDR1 LNHDA and CDR2 SQIVND (reference sequence). V shed 1 base, J shed 10 bases, and the junction held 10 bases outside the gene matches. The CDR3 coding sequence is TGTGCCAGTAGTATAGGTCTCGGGGCGGGGGTAGAGCAGTTCTTC. Encoded protein: CASSIGLGAGVEQFF.

The chain links TRBV5-4 to TRBJ2-3; the match to TRBD2 covers 12 bases. Looked up from germline, CDR1 is SGHNT and CDR2 is YYREEE (reference sequence). CDR3 size: 16 residues. The V segment lost 4 bases and the J segment 3 bases; nucleotides outside the gene matches: 6. This CDR3 reads CASSHRLAGATDTQYF. In nucleotides, the CDR3 is TGTGCCAGCAGCCATCGACTAGCGGGGGCAACAGATACGCAGTATTTT.

The rearrangement uses TRBV7-8 and TRBJ1-2, with D hard to call. Trimming stripped 5 bases from V and 3 bases from J, with 10 bases between. The CDR3 runs to 13 residues. Germline V gene lookup returns CDR1 SGHVS and CDR2 FQNEAQ. The DNA for the CDR3 is TGTGCCAGCAGCAACCACAGAGACTATGGCTACACCTTC. Translated: CASSNHRDYGYTF.

V is TRBV11-2 and J is TRBJ1-2; 8 bases fit TRBD1. Trimming at V came to 5 bases and at J to 4 bases, leaving 6 bases not matched to a gene. From germline, CDR1 is SGHAT and CDR2 FQNNGV. There are 14 residues in the CDR3. The CDR3 DNA reads as TGTGCCAGCAGCCCCAGGGGGCGTCCCTATGGCTACACCTTC. Protein: CASSPRGRPYGYTF.

The chain couples TRBV20-1 to TRBJ1-5; D may be TRBD1 (6 bases). This CDR3 is 14 amino acids long. The germline V gene encodes CDR1 DFQATT and CDR2 SNEGSKA (reference sequence). Trimming took off 3 bases at V and 3 bases at J, with 12 bases between the two ends. The CDR3 DNA is TGCAGTGCTAGTGACACAGGGTCCAATCAGCCCCAGCATTTT. This sequence encodes CSASDTGSNQPQHF.

The chain recombines TRBV7-9 with TRBJ1-3; D not resolved. Deletions cut 2 bases from V and 2 bases from J, with 7 bases between. Germline CDR1 is SEHNR and CDR2 is FQNEAQ (reference sequence). The CDR3 extends over 14 amino acids. The CDR3 DNA is TGTGCCAGCAGCTTAATGCGCCCTGGAAACACCATATATTTT. This encodes CASSLMRPGNTIYF.

This clone was seen a handful of times. The V and J genes are TRBV10-3 and TRBJ1-1; D uncertain. Trimming left V 8 bases short and J 2 bases short, with 15 bases between. CDR3 length: 14 amino acids. Germline loops: CDR1 ENHRY, CDR2 SYGVKD. The CDR3 sequence is CAIDSGRSNTEAFF. The DNA of the CDR3 is TGTGCCATCGATTCGGGAAGGAGTAACACTGAAGCTTTCTTT.

This clone has only one observation. The chain carries TRBV2 and TRBJ2-2; TRBD1 is a possible D gene (6 bases). The CDR3 has 13 residues. Deletions cut 5 bases from V and 7 bases from J, with 11 bases between. Germline CDR1 SNHLY, CDR2 FYNNEI. The CDR3 loop reads CASSYQGIGELFF. Here the CDR3 DNA reads TGTGCCAGCAGTTATCAGGGGATCGGGGAGCTGTTTTTT.

The chain employs TRBV7-8 and TRBJ2-1, with 7 bases aligning to TRBD1. The germline CDR1 and CDR2 sequences are SGHVS and FQNEAQ. There are 14 residues in the CDR3. J gave up 5 bases and V 5 bases, and 6 bases lay outside the gene matches. CDR3: CASSPLGQNNEQFF. CDR3 DNA sequence: TGTGCCAGCAGCCCTCTGGGACAGAACAATGAGCAGTTCTTC.

The chain recombines TRBV10-2 with TRBJ2-3; no reliable D call. V was shortened by 6 bases and J by 6 bases, with 13 bases between the two germline ends. The CDR3 covers 13 residues. CDR1 WSHSY and CDR2 SAAADI come from the germline V gene. This CDR3 is CASSLGRWDTQYF. The CDR3 region has the DNA TGCGCCAGCAGCTTGGGCCGATGGGATACGCAGTATTTT.

The CDR3 sequence: CASSYRAGPETQYF. The CDR3 DNA is TGTGCCAGCAGTTACCGGGCAGGGCCAGAGACCCAGTACTTC. The rearrangement links TRBV6-6 to TRBJ2-5, with D possibly matching TRBD1 (5 bases). V was pared by 2 bases and J by 4 bases, with 11 bases between. Germline values: CDR1 MNHNY, CDR2 SVGAGI (reference sequence). CDR3 length equals 14 residues.

This clone turned up a few times. The rearrangement links TRBV5-1 to TRBJ2-7; D not certain. V dropped 4 bases and J dropped 0 bases, with 5 bases sitting between them. Germline V gives CDR1 SGHRS, CDR2 YFSETQ. The CDR3 consists of 12 residues. The CDR3 DNA follows: TGCGCCAGCAGCCCCAGCTCCTACGAGCAGTACTTC. Protein sequence: CASSPSSYEQYF.

The V gene is TRBV19, the J gene TRBJ1-6; D unclear. The V gene's germline CDR1 is LNHDA and CDR2 SQIVND (reference sequence). Trimming removed 6 bases at V and 7 bases at J, with 10 bases between. This CDR3 has 13 amino acids. The CDR3 sequence: CASREGGNSPLHF. CDR3 bases: TGTGCCAGTAGGGAGGGCGGAAATTCACCCCTCCACTTT.

The V gene is TRBV9, the J gene TRBJ2-2; 7 positions match TRBD1. The CDR3 has 15 residues. Germline V gene lookup returns CDR1 SGDLS and CDR2 YYNGEE. The J segment lost 0 bases and the V segment lost 8 bases, leaving 7 bases of the junction unmatched. The CDR3 DNA is TGTGCCAGTGGAGTAGGGGGCGCGAACACCGGGGAGCTGTTTTTT. Encoded protein: CASGVGGANTGELFF.

This chain links TRBV28 with TRBJ1-2, with 7 bases matching TRBD1. Trimming at V came to 2 bases and at J to 5 bases, leaving 8 bases not matched to a gene. This CDR3 is 15 amino acids long. Germline loops: CDR1 MDHEN, CDR2 SYDVKM. CDR3 DNA sequence: TGTGCCAGCAGTTTAGCGGCAGGGGGTTGGTATGGCTACACCTTC. As protein: CASSLAAGGWYGYTF.

This chain links TRBV7-2 with TRBJ1-4, with D perhaps TRBD1 (6 bases). This CDR3 comprises 14 residues. V lost 6 bases, J lost 7 bases, and 15 bases lay in between. Germline lookup yields CDR1 SGHTA and CDR2 FQGNSA. The CDR3 nucleotides read TGTGCCAGCAGTCAAAGGGGGGGCGTTGAAAAACTGTTTTTT. Residues: CASSQRGGVEKLFF. The whole variable domain, filled in from reference TRBV7-2 and TRBJ1-4, reads GAGVSQSPSNKVTEKGKDVELRCDPISGHTALYWYRQSLGQGLEFLIYFQGNSAPDKSGLPSDRFSAERTGGSVSTLTIQRTQQEDSAVYLCASSQRGGVEKLFFGSGTQLSVL.

The chain employs TRBV28 and TRBJ1-2, with D uncertain. Trimming took off 4 bases at V and 2 bases at J, with 14 bases between the two ends. This CDR3 spans 15 amino acids. CDR1 is MDHEN and CDR2 is SYDVKM in the germline V gene. CDR3 region: CASSSSGLTNYGYTF. The DNA of the CDR3 is TGTGCCAGCAGTTCCTCAGGACTCACCAACTATGGCTACACCTTC.